These 14 T cell receptor beta chains were sequenced from one sample in a study of metastatic and nonmetastatic thyroid tumors. TCRdb called clones again from the PCR reads with MiXCR. The repertoire has roughly 1,900 clones, approximately 11% of them found once; the top ten carry around 40%. Thyroid surgery had not been preceded by any treatment in any patient. The sequenced sample was tumor tissue. The receptors originated from a female donor with papillary thyroid cancer or a benign thyroid nodule (not recorded which). Some clones in this sample may be carry-over from other donors' samples.

This clone was seen many times. The V gene is TRBV9, the J gene TRBJ2-7; perhaps D is TRBD1 or TRBD2 (6 bases each). Deletions cut 4 bases from V and 2 bases from J, with 16 bases between. The length of the CDR3 is 15 residues. Germline assignment: CDR1 SGDLS and CDR2 YYNGEE. CDR3 DNA: TGTGCCAGCAGCCCCACGACAGGCGGGGCCTACGAGCAGTACTTC. This codes for CASSPTTGGAYEQYF. Full variable domain (rest looked up from reference TRBV9 and TRBJ2-7): DSGVTQTPKHLITATGQRVTLRCSPRSGDLSVYWYQQSLDQGLQFLIQYYNGEERAKGNILERFSAQQFPDLHSELNLSSLELGDSALYFCASSPTTGGAYEQYFGPGTRLTVT.

This clone is medium-sized by share. The V call is TRBV4-1, the J call TRBJ1-2, with D possibly matching TRBD1 (6 bases). This CDR3 region has 17 residues. V lost 2 bases and J 6 bases, leaving 22 bases between the germline ends. Germline CDR1 reads MGHRA; CDR2 reads YSYEKL. The CDR3 loop reads CASSQSVRGARVDGYTF. Here the CDR3 DNA reads TGCGCCAGCAGCCAATCGGTGCGGGGGGCGAGGGTTGATGGCTACACCTTC.

This clone is medium-sized by share. V is TRBV12-5 and J is TRBJ2-1; D is possibly TRBD1 or TRBD2 (5 bases each). The CDR3 consists of 17 residues. The V gene's germline CDR1 is LGHNT and CDR2 FRNRAP. V lost 2 bases and J 6 bases, leaving 20 bases between the germline ends. The CDR3 nucleotides read TGTGCTAGTGGTTTGTCAAGGGACCCTTGGGTAGGCAATGAGCAGTTCTTC. This translates into CASGLSRDPWVGNEQFF. The full variable domain, in which reference TRBV12-5 and TRBJ2-1 provide the parts outside the CDR3, is DARVTQTPRHKVTEMGQEVTMRCQPILGHNTVFWYRQTMMQGLELLAYFRNRAPLDDSGMPKDRFSAEMPDATLATLKIQPSEPRDSAVYFCASGLSRDPWVGNEQFFGPGTRLTVL.

This chain connects TRBV5-5 to TRBJ2-1; TRBD1 might be the D (6 bases). CDR1 and CDR2 from the germline V gene are SGHKS and YYEKEE (reference sequence). Trimming removed 4 bases at V and 5 bases at J, with 16 bases between. CDR3 length: 15 residues. The CDR3 reads CASSPPGQTNNEQFF. Here the CDR3 DNA reads TGTGCCAGCAGCCCGCCGGGACAAACAAACAATGAGCAGTTCTTC.

In its sample, this clone was seen many times. This sequence joins TRBV7-2 and TRBJ2-1; 8 positions match TRBD1. CDR1 and CDR2 from the germline V gene are SGHTA and FQGNSA. This CDR3 has 15 amino acids. With V trimmed by 2 bases and J by 9 bases, 9 bases remained unmatched. CDR3: CASSLQGAYGGEQFF. The CDR3 DNA is TGTGCCAGCAGCTTACAGGGGGCGTATGGTGGTGAGCAGTTCTTC.

This clone ranks as large. The rearrangement links TRBV6-2 or TRBV6-3 to TRBJ2-7; TRBD2 is a possible D gene (6 bases). Per germline, CDR1 MNHEY and CDR2 SVGEGT. CDR3 size: 16 residues. V lost 4 bases and J 6 bases, leaving 22 bases between the germline ends. CDR3 nucleotides: TGTGCCAGCAGTTTACTCTCTTCTAGCGTGAGGGGCGAGCAGTACTTC. It specifies CASSLLSSSVRGEQYF.

This clone qualifies as medium-sized. The chain links TRBV7-8 to TRBJ1-4; the match to TRBD1 covers 7 bases. The CDR3 spans 14 residues. The V gene's germline CDR1 is SGHVS and CDR2 FQNEAQ. The V and J ends lost 5 bases and 5 bases, in that order; junction bases with no gene match: 5. The DNA of the CDR3 is TGTGCCAGCAGCCCCGGGACAGAGAATGAAAAACTGTTTTTT. Translated: CASSPGTENEKLFF.

The CDR3 nucleotides read TGTGCCAGCAGTTTCGGGTACCAAGAGACCCAGTACTTC. Translating it yields CASSFGYQETQYF. This chain links TRBV27 with TRBJ2-5; D call uncertain. V lost 3 bases and J lost 0, with 5 bases in between. Germline-derived CDR1 and CDR2 are MNHEY and SMNVEV (reference sequence). This CDR3 has 13 residues.

Many counts were recorded for this clone. The rearrangement joins TRBV4-2 to TRBJ1-6; D is unclear. From germline, CDR1 is LGHNA and CDR2 YNFKEQ. The length of the CDR3 is 15 residues. Deletions cut 0 bases from V and 5 bases from J, with 8 bases between. The CDR3 coding sequence is TGTGCCAGCAGCCAAGAGTCAGCGAATAATTCACCCCTCCACTTT. This codes for CASSQESANNSPLHF.

This clone has just a few counts. An end of the junction differs from the germline gene, which may be a read error. The chain has TRBV20-1 and TRBJ2-2; D possibly corresponds to TRBD1 (7 bases). CDR1 is DFQATT, CDR2 SNEGSKA, per germline (reference sequence). The CDR3 extends over 15 amino acids. CDR3 in amino acids: CSAPMQGGNTRELFF. CDR3 sequence (DNA): TGCAGTGCCCCTATGCAGGGGGGTAACACCAGGGAGCTGTTTTTT.

This clone is deemed large. The CDR3 coding sequence is TGTGCCAGCCGCGAGCGGGGGAGCCCACGGGAGACCCAGTACTTC. It is translated as CASRERGSPRETQYF. This rearrangement joins TRBV28 to TRBJ2-5; 8 nucleotides match TRBD2. V gave up 8 bases and J gave up 5 bases; unmatched junction bases: 13. The CDR3 consists of 15 residues. Germline V gene lookup returns CDR1 MDHEN and CDR2 SYDVKM. The variable domain in full, with the rest retrieved from reference TRBV28 and TRBJ2-5, is DVKVTQSSRYLVKRTGEKVFLECVQDMDHENMFWYRQDPGLGLRLIYFSYDVKMKEKGDIPEGYSVSREKKERFSLILESASTNQTSMYLCASRERGSPRETQYFGPGTRLLVL.

Judged by abundance, this clone is medium-sized. Distinct nucleotide sequences in the sample also encode this CDR3. V and J are TRBV2 and TRBJ2-3; D is perhaps TRBD1 or TRBD2 (6 bases each). Germline values: CDR1 SNHLY, CDR2 FYNNEI. Trimming left V 4 bases short and J 4 bases short, with 18 bases between. The CDR3 totals 16 residues. The CDR3 loop reads CASSAIGGRSADTQYF. The CDR3 region has the DNA TGTGCCAGCAGTGCTATAGGGGGGCGTTCAGCAGATACGCAGTATTTT. The full variable domain, rest sourced from reference TRBV2 and TRBJ2-3, is EPEVTQTPSHQVTQMGQEVILRCVPISNHLYFYWYRQILGQKVEFLVSFYNNEISEKSEIFDDQFSVERPDGSNFTLKIRSTKLEDSAMYFCASSAIGGRSADTQYFGPGTRLTVL.

Regarding this clone: This may be a read error, as it is one base from a much larger clone. J is TRBJ2-1 and V is TRBV18; D is perhaps TRBD1 or TRBD2 (7 bases each). Looked up from germline, CDR1 is KGHSH and CDR2 is LQKENI. The CDR3 runs to 16 residues. The ends were cut back, 6 bases at V and 5 bases at J, with 20 bases in the middle. The CDR3 DNA reads TGTGCCAGCTCCGAATCCGCCAGGGGGGGTCACAATGAGCAGTTCTTC. It yields the protein CASSESARGGHNEQFF.

Details on this clone: This sequence may be a read error, since a much larger clone differs from it by one base. This chain links TRBV5-4 with TRBJ1-1, with D tentatively TRBD1 (5 bases). CDR1 and CDR2 from the germline V gene are SGHNT and YYREEE (reference sequence). This CDR3 is 12 amino acids long. V shed 0 bases and J shed 7 bases, with 7 bases lying between them. The CDR3 is CASSLGTIEAFF. The CDR3, as DNA: TGTGCCAGCAGCTTGGGGACAATTGAAGCTTTCTTT.